These 25 T cell receptor beta chains share one sample of origin, sequenced in a study of blood T cell repertoires in COVID-19. This table comes from immunoSEQ multiplex PCR, and its TCRdb copy is limited to in-frame clones, with some not included. Among about 130,000 clones listed, about 85% were seen once. Input material: peripheral blood. The receptors originated from an older man with active or convalescent COVID-19.

CDR3 DNA: TGTGCCAGCAGCCGCACTACAGATACGCAGTATTTT. It codes for CASSRTTDTQYF. The gene calls are TRBV12-3 or TRBV12-4 and TRBJ2-3; D is ambiguous. The CDR3 consists of 12 residues. V was cut by 6 bases and J by 3 bases, with 7 bases left in between.

The chain is built from TRBV3-1 (or the pseudogene TRBV3-2) and TRBJ1-1, with D maybe TRBD1 (5 bases). The CDR3 sequence is 14 residues long. The V end was cut by 3 bases, the J end by 1 base, with 9 bases between. Germline V gene data show CDR1 as LGHDT and CDR2 as YNNKEL (reference sequence). Written as DNA, the CDR3 is TGTGCCAGCAGCCAGGTCGGGGGGAACACTGAAGCTTTCTTT. The encoded protein is CASSQVGGNTEAFF.

There are a few counts of this clone. The chain employs TRBV2 and TRBJ2-5; D may be TRBD2 (6 bases). The V gene's germline CDR1 is SNHLY and CDR2 FYNNEI. Trimming removed 4 bases at V and 7 bases at J, with 7 bases between. The CDR3 extends over 11 amino acids. The CDR3 here is CASSGGGTQYF. Written as DNA, the CDR3 is TGTGCCAGCAGTGGGGGAGGGACCCAGTACTTC.

The chain couples TRBV19 to TRBJ2-5; 8 bases match TRBD1. The trim removed 6 bases at V and 4 bases at J, leaving 13 bases unmatched. Germline CDR1 and CDR2: LNHDA and SQIVND (reference sequence). CDR3 length: 16 residues. CDR3 in amino acids: CASSPWEDRALETQYF. CDR3 DNA: TGTGCCAGTAGCCCCTGGGAGGACAGGGCCCTAGAGACCCAGTACTTC. Drawing the rest from reference TRBV19 and TRBJ2-5, the complete variable domain is DGGITQSPKYLFRKEGQNVTLSCEQNLNHDAMYWYRQDPGQGLRLIYYSQIVNDFQKGDIAEGYSVSREKKESFPLTVTSAQKNPTAFYLCASSPWEDRALETQYFGPGTRLLVL.

The chain recombines TRBV9 with TRBJ2-7; 13 bases match TRBD2. With 4 bases clipped from V and 2 bases from J, the junction kept 9 bases outside the gene matches. Per the germline V gene, CDR1 is SGDLS and CDR2 is YYNGEE. This CDR3 contains 17 residues. CDR3 loop: CASSPQIGTSGTYEQYF. In DNA form, the CDR3 reads TGTGCCAGCAGCCCACAAATAGGGACTAGCGGGACCTACGAGCAGTACTTC. Drawing the rest from reference TRBV9 and TRBJ2-7, the complete variable domain is DSGVTQTPKHLITATGQRVTLRCSPRSGDLSVYWYQQSLDQGLQFLIQYYNGEERAKGNILERFSAQQFPDLHSELNLSSLELGDSALYFCASSPQIGTSGTYEQYFGPGTRLTVT.

The CDR3 here is CASSYRGLDTGELFF. CDR3 bases: TGTGCCAGTAGTTACAGGGGGTTGGACACCGGGGAGCTGTTTTTT. The V and J genes are TRBV19 and TRBJ2-2, with 8 bases that match TRBD1. V trimming: 5 bases; J trimming: 3 bases; junction bases outside the gene matches: 5. Germline V gene sequence: CDR1 LNHDA, CDR2 SQIVND (reference sequence). The CDR3 extends over 15 amino acids.

The rearrangement links TRBV5-6 to TRBJ1-6; D is unresolved. CDR3 size: 16 residues. Germline lookup yields CDR1 SGHDT and CDR2 YYEEEE. V was shortened by 3 bases and J by 13 bases, with 23 bases between the two germline ends. CDR3 region: CASSSRTGALLGPLHF. The CDR3 bases are TGTGCCAGCAGCTCTAGGACGGGAGCCTTACTCGGTCCCCTCCACTTT.

The chain is built from TRBV20-1 and TRBJ2-1; D call uncertain. Trimming pared 3 bases from V and 3 bases from J, leaving 6 bases between. CDR3 length: 12 residues. Germline values: CDR1 DFQATT, CDR2 SNEGSKA (reference sequence). CDR3: CSASNSYNEQFF. The DNA for the CDR3 is TGCAGTGCTAGTAACAGCTACAATGAGCAGTTCTTC.

In its sample, this clone was seen a few times. CDR3 residues: CASSGPWGRGYGYTF. CDR3 nucleotides: TGTGCCAGCAGCGGGCCTTGGGGGCGAGGCTATGGCTACACCTTC. This chain uses TRBV7-9 with TRBJ1-2, with D perhaps TRBD1 (6 bases). The CDR3 runs to 15 residues. Germline loops: CDR1 SEHNR, CDR2 FQNEAQ (reference sequence). Trimming pared 5 bases from V and 4 bases from J, leaving 17 bases between.

V and J are TRBV6-5 and TRBJ1-1; D is unclear. The CDR3 is 12 amino acids. Germline values: CDR1 MNHEY, CDR2 SVGAGI. V shed 4 bases and J shed 3 bases, with 6 bases lying between them. This CDR3 reads CASSSFDTEAFF. CDR3 nucleotides: TGTGCCAGCAGTTCTTTCGACACTGAAGCTTTCTTT.

The rearrangement joins TRBV7-9 to TRBJ2-1; TRBD2 matches 7 bases. Germline V gives CDR1 SEHNR, CDR2 FQNEAQ (reference sequence). V was pared by 1 base and J by 4 bases, with 4 bases of the junction left unmatched. CDR3 length: 15 residues. In DNA, the CDR3 is TGTGCCAGCAGCTTAGGGCCTAGCGGATACAATGAGCAGTTCTTC. Translated, it gives CASSLGPSGYNEQFF.

V and J are TRBV4-1 and TRBJ2-7; the D gene is possibly TRBD1 (6 bases). The germline V and J ends were trimmed by 3 bases and 5 bases, with 17 bases remaining between them. CDR1 is MGHRA and CDR2 is YSYEKL in the germline V gene. The CDR3 sequence is 15 residues long. The CDR3 reads CASSHRGSAKDEQYF. The CDR3 bases are TGCGCCAGCAGCCACAGGGGTTCGGCCAAGGACGAGCAGTACTTC.

This sequence joins TRBV7-8 and TRBJ2-1; 10 positions match TRBD2. CDR1 and CDR2 (germline): SGHVS, FQNEAQ. The CDR3 is made up of 16 amino acids. Trimming cost V 2 bases and J 8 bases; bases outside gene matches: 9. CDR3 in amino acids: CASSLYPSGRSDEQFF. The CDR3 DNA sequence: TGTGCCAGCAGCTTATATCCTAGCGGGAGAAGCGATGAGCAGTTCTTC.

The V call is TRBV19, the J call TRBJ2-1, with 11 bases that match TRBD2. Per the germline V gene, CDR1 is LNHDA and CDR2 is SQIVND (reference sequence). V lost 3 bases and J lost 2; bases outside the gene matches: 6. The CDR3 is 17 amino acids. CDR3 amino acids: CASSIGSSGGPYNEQFF. The DNA for the CDR3 is TGTGCCAGTAGTATCGGGTCTAGCGGGGGGCCCTACAATGAGCAGTTCTTC.

This clone was observed a few times. This chain links TRBV19 with TRBJ2-1; TRBD2 is a possible D gene (6 bases). In germline, CDR1 is LNHDA, CDR2 SQIVND (reference sequence). The CDR3 has 14 amino acids. V lost 4 bases to trimming and J lost 4 bases, with 11 bases between them. In DNA form, the CDR3 reads TGTGCCAGTAGTAAGGCAGGGACTTACAATGAGCAGTTCTTC. Its translation is CASSKAGTYNEQFF.

This chain connects TRBV19 to TRBJ1-2; 8 bases are a match to TRBD1. The CDR3 length is 15 residues. V trimming: 7 bases; J trimming: 6 bases; junction bases outside the gene matches: 13. The germline V gene encodes CDR1 LNHDA and CDR2 SQIVND (reference sequence). CDR3 bases: TGTGCCAGTACCCCTCCGGCAGGGGGCCGAGATGGCTACACCTTC. Protein sequence: CASTPPAGGRDGYTF.

The chain is built from TRBV5-6 and TRBJ1-5; D not resolved. Trimming removed 0 bases at V and 6 bases at J, with 10 bases between. Germline V gives CDR1 SGHDT, CDR2 YYEEEE. The CDR3 is 14 residues long. CDR3 region: CASSLGGVRQPQHF. For the CDR3, the DNA is TGTGCCAGCAGCTTGGGCGGTGTCCGTCAGCCCCAGCATTTT.

This clone was counted between two and nine times. The rearrangement uses TRBV21-1 and TRBJ1-2; TRBD1, the table's D call, was not compared with the DNA. TRBV21-1 has pseudogene status. CDR3 length: 15 residues. DNA of the CDR3: TGTGCCAGCAGCAAAGGGCCTGTTCCTAACTATGGCTACACCTTC. Amino acids: CASSKGPVPNYGYTF.

This sequence joins TRBV5-4 and TRBJ1-1; unclear D gene. This CDR3 has 14 residues. V lost 0 bases and J lost 3, with 9 bases in between. The germline gives CDR1 SGHNT, CDR2 YYREEE (reference sequence). CDR3 in amino acids: CASSLAGRYTEAFF. The CDR3 DNA is TGTGCCAGCAGCTTGGCAGGTAGATACACTGAAGCTTTCTTT.

This sequence joins TRBV28 and TRBJ1-2, with 8 positions matching TRBD1. V was pared by 4 bases and J by 0 bases, with 4 bases of the junction left unmatched. Germline V gives CDR1 MDHEN, CDR2 SYDVKM. CDR3 length equals 15 residues. Here the CDR3 DNA reads TGTGCCAGCAGTTCCCCAGGGGGCGCTAACTATGGCTACACCTTC. Translated: CASSSPGGANYGYTF.

V gene TRBV3-1 (or the pseudogene TRBV3-2) combines with J gene TRBJ2-7; D perhaps matches TRBD2 (5 bases). The CDR3 is 15 amino acids. Trimming stripped 2 bases from V and 0 bases from J, with 11 bases between. Germline lookup yields CDR1 LGHDT and CDR2 YNNKEL (reference sequence). The CDR3 protein is CASSQPGSSSYEQYF. Here the CDR3 DNA reads TGTGCCAGCAGCCAACCGGGATCGAGCTCCTACGAGCAGTACTTC.

The V and J genes are TRBV20-1 and TRBJ2-5; no definite D call. This CDR3 region has 11 residues. Germline values: CDR1 DFQATT, CDR2 SNEGSKA (reference sequence). V was clipped by 2 bases and J by 5 bases, with 6 bases between them. The CDR3 DNA reads as TGCAGTGCTAGAACTGTGGAGACCCAGTACTTC. The encoded protein is CSARTVETQYF.

J is TRBJ1-4 and V is TRBV2, with TRBD1 identical over 7 bases. The CDR3 has 18 residues. In germline, CDR1 is SNHLY, CDR2 FYNNEI. The junction had 15 bases not matched to a gene; V was cut back by 6 bases and J by 2 bases. The CDR3 spells CASRNTGVPKGTNEKLFF. In DNA, the CDR3 is TGTGCCAGCAGAAATACAGGGGTCCCGAAGGGTACTAATGAAAAACTGTTTTTT. The full variable domain, completed using reference TRBV2 and TRBJ1-4, is EPEVTQTPSHQVTQMGQEVILRCVPISNHLYFYWYRQILGQKVEFLVSFYNNEISEKSEIFDDQFSVERPDGSNFTLKIRSTKLEDSAMYFCASRNTGVPKGTNEKLFFGSGTQLSVL.

The chain combines TRBV12-3 or TRBV12-4 with TRBJ1-1; D is uncertain. The CDR3 runs 13 residues. V gave up 2 bases and J gave up 1 base, with 5 bases separating them. CDR3 bases: TGTGCCAGCAGTTTAAATCGGAACACTGAAGCTTTCTTT. It translates to CASSLNRNTEAFF.

The chain has TRBV6-6 and TRBJ2-3; the D gene is possibly TRBD2 (5 bases). Germline lookup yields CDR1 MNHNY and CDR2 SVGAGI (reference sequence). Trimming left V 5 bases short and J 7 bases short, with 19 bases between. CDR3 size: 15 residues. The CDR3 DNA reads as TGTGCCAGCAGTCCCCGGGCTCGGCCGGGGAATACGCAGTATTTT. It codes for CASSPRARPGNTQYF.